This T cell receptor beta chain is drawn from a study of blood T cell repertoires in COVID-19 (dated by TCRdb to 2020 to 2021). General notes on the study: Samples from collaborators originated in the United States, Italy and Spain and spanned both the acute and convalescent phases of COVID-19. The repertoires were made available in a free public database intended to serve as a resource for research on the immune response to SARS-CoV-2. Samples came from the ongoing ImmuneRACE study (first 160 participants) plus 1,254 subjects from 6 global collaborators. Nearly every sample came with metadata listing a de-identified subject ID, COVID-19 status, age in years and sex. The material from the prospective study consisted of cDNA or gDNA derived from T cells, B-cell-depleted T cells, or PBMCs. Deeply sampled blood TCRbeta repertoires from subjects exposed to, actively infected with, or recovered from COVID-19 were included in the dataset. Where available, HLA class I and class II types were taken from metadata supplied by the sample provider and were not determined by assay-based typing.

Regarding this clone: Its antigen is currently not known. Per-base qualities were not stored, and no clone one base away is much larger.

The germline V gene gives CDR1 as SGDLS and CDR2 as YYNGEE. Ends trimmed: V by 0 bases, J by 4 bases; bases unmatched to a gene: 5. Inclusive of the bounding cysteine and phenylalanine, the CDR3 is 15 residues long. Just the 45-base CDR3 DNA is kept, in frame starting at base 1. Another Seattle source contributed samples from volunteer blood donors who had recovered from COVID-19. The collaborating institutions used their own protocols to collect whole blood in K2EDTA tubes. Collaborator samples were shipped for TCRbeta analysis as frozen whole blood, isolated PBMCs, or DNA extracted from either sample type. Broad study findings and their caveats: Clinical and demographic metadata were provided uncurated, with the amount varying by source and participant.

TCRbeta CDR3 regions were amplified from genomic DNA by means of the immunoSEQ Assay, a bias-controlled multiplex PCR. Under the source paper's analysis protocol: Nucleated cell counts per sample were estimated from amplification of reference gene primers within the assay. Sequence reads were collapsed and filtered to measure the absolute abundance of every unique TCRbeta CDR3 rearrangement. For each sample, productive Simpson clonality was calculated by taking the square root of Simpson's diversity index across productive rearrangements. The source is immuneACCESS, and TCRdb retained only in-frame sequences with V and J called. Part of the clones is not carried over; for the studies checked, unresolved V genes explain less than half of this, and the remainder is unexplained. V and J calls and clone size are copied from that table; D and trimming were computed from the DNA. Counted in this sample were some 290,000 clones; around 90% of them appeared once. The ten top clones hold over 2% of the sample.

The source material was peripheral blood. The chain couples TRBV9 to TRBJ1-2, with 8 middle bases fitting TRBD1. This clonotype was sampled from a woman in her forties or fifties who had recovered from COVID-19. The CDR3 reads as follows: CASSVAGQGLYGYTF. The DNA sequence is given as TGTGCCAGCAGCGTAGCAGGACAGGGACTCTATGGCTACACCTTC.